The 16 T cell receptor beta chains below all came from one sample that was sequenced in a study of T cell responses to AZD1222 COVID-19 vaccine. Sequenced by immunoSEQ multiplex PCR; TCRdb stores in-frame clones only, minus some. The data hold 90,000 to 140,000 clones, with roughly 87% observed a single time. The source was peripheral blood, collected 28 days after the second AZD1222 dose. All receptors derive from an adult who received the AZD1222 COVID-19 vaccine.

The chain couples TRBV14 to TRBJ1-2; tentative D call: TRBD1 (5 bases). V was clipped by 4 bases and J by 1 base, with 13 bases between them. The CDR3 covers 15 residues. Germline CDR1 reads SGHDN; CDR2 reads FVKESK. DNA of the CDR3: TGTGCCAGCAGCCCCCTAGGGGCTCTTAACTATGGCTACACCTTC. This codes for CASSPLGALNYGYTF.

This chain links TRBV10-1 with TRBJ1-3; D gene uncertain. This CDR3 is built from 14 residues. V lost 2 bases and J 1 base, leaving 6 bases between the germline ends. The germline CDR1 and CDR2 sequences are WNHNN and SYGVQD (reference sequence). The DNA for the CDR3 is TGCGCCAGCAGTGAGAAGAGATCTGGAAACACCATATATTTT. Translating it yields CASSEKRSGNTIYF.

This rearrangement joins TRBV30 to TRBJ2-3, with D unresolved. The V and J ends lost 3 bases and 3 bases respectively, with 4 bases between them. The germline gives CDR1 GTSNPN, CDR2 SVGIG (reference sequence). The CDR3 loop spans 11 amino acids. The CDR3 spells CAWRWTDTQYF. The CDR3 region has the DNA TGTGCCTGGAGATGGACAGATACGCAGTATTTT.

V gene TRBV25-1 combines with J gene TRBJ2-1; 11 nucleotides align to TRBD2. The germline V gene encodes CDR1 MGHDK and CDR2 SYGVNS. The CDR3 runs 15 residues. The J segment lost 7 bases and the V segment lost 2 bases, leaving 4 bases of the junction unmatched. The CDR3 coding sequence is TGTGCCAGCAGTGAAAGCTCTAGCGGGAGGAATGAGCAGTTCTTC. Amino acids: CASSESSSGRNEQFF.

This clone appeared a single time. This chain links TRBV28 with TRBJ2-1; D may be TRBD1 (6 bases). V lost 5 bases, J lost 6 bases, and 14 bases lay in between. Germline V CDR1 and CDR2: MDHEN, SYDVKM. CDR3 length equals 14 residues. CDR3 residues: CASSRAADSNEQFF. The CDR3 nucleotides read TGTGCCAGCAGTCGTGCTGCGGACAGCAATGAGCAGTTCTTC.

V and J are TRBV2 and TRBJ1-6; D remains ambiguous. V was clipped by 10 bases and J by 2 bases, with 9 bases between them. The CDR3 length is 13 residues. In germline, CDR1 is SNHLY, CDR2 FYNNEI. The DNA for the CDR3 is TGTGCCACCTCGACTACCTATAATTCACCCCTCCACTTT. Translated: CATSTTYNSPLHF.

This chain links TRBV7-9 with TRBJ2-7, with TRBD2 matching 10 bases. This CDR3 is 15 amino acids long. With V trimmed by 3 bases and J by 3 bases, 5 bases remained unmatched. Looked up from germline, CDR1 is SEHNR and CDR2 is FQNEAQ (reference sequence). The CDR3 DNA reads as TGTGCCAGCAGCTTGGAGGGACTAGCGATCTACGAGCAGTACTTC. Amino acid sequence: CASSLEGLAIYEQYF.

The gene calls are TRBV28 and TRBJ2-7; 7 bases are a match to TRBD1. With V trimmed by 2 bases and J by 0 bases, 7 bases remained unmatched. The CDR3 sequence is 16 residues long. Germline assignment: CDR1 MDHEN and CDR2 SYDVKM. This chain's CDR3 is CASSLRTGMSSYEQYF. DNA for the CDR3: TGTGCCAGCAGTTTACGGACAGGAATGAGCTCCTACGAGCAGTACTTC.

This clone was recorded only once. The gene calls are TRBV3-1 (or the pseudogene TRBV3-2) and TRBJ2-7, with 8 positions matching TRBD2. Germline CDR1 and CDR2: LGHDT and YNNKEL (reference sequence). The J segment lost 3 bases and the V segment lost 1 base, leaving 5 bases of the junction unmatched. The CDR3 contains 15 residues. The CDR3 is CASSQAAGVIYEQYF. CDR3 coding DNA: TGTGCCAGCAGCCAAGCAGCGGGGGTTATCTACGAGCAGTACTTC.

This clone was recorded once. The genes are TRBV9 and TRBJ1-2, with D possibly TRBD1 on 6 matching bases. Germline CDR1 reads SGDLS; CDR2 reads YYNGEE. The CDR3 is 12 residues long. V lost 4 bases to trimming and J lost 7 bases, with 11 bases between them. CDR3 coding DNA: TGTGCCAGCAGCAGGGGGGCTCCTGGCTACACCTTC. As protein: CASSRGAPGYTF.

As regards this clone: This sample includes further DNA sequences coding for the same CDR3. The chain has TRBV20-1 and TRBJ2-3; D uncertain. Germline values: CDR1 DFQATT, CDR2 SNEGSKA (reference sequence). The V and J ends lost 4 bases and 0 bases respectively, with 2 bases between them. The CDR3 has 11 amino acids. The CDR3 sequence: CSATSTDTQYF. DNA of the CDR3: TGCAGTGCTACGAGCACAGATACGCAGTATTTT.

V gene TRBV2 combines with J gene TRBJ1-1; the D gene is possibly TRBD1 (6 bases). CDR3 length: 15 residues. V lost 2 bases, J lost 4 bases, and 14 bases lay in between. Germline loops: CDR1 SNHLY, CDR2 FYNNEI. CDR3 residues: CASSERGAGGTEAFF. CDR3 nucleotides: TGTGCCAGCAGTGAAAGGGGGGCTGGGGGCACTGAAGCTTTCTTT.

The chain has TRBV10-3 and TRBJ2-6, with no clear D. The CDR3 length is 14 residues. The V end lost 3 bases, the J end lost 0 bases, and 3 bases lay between the germline ends. Germline V gene data show CDR1 as ENHRY and CDR2 as SYGVKD. The CDR3 sequence is CAISDGSGANVLTF. The DNA of the CDR3 is TGTGCCATCAGTGACGGCTCTGGGGCCAACGTCCTGACTTTC.

V is TRBV7-9 and J is TRBJ2-5, with D tentatively TRBD1 (6 bases). V lost 2 bases to trimming and J lost 2 bases, with 12 bases between them. The CDR3 covers 15 residues. CDR1 is SEHNR, CDR2 FQNEAQ, per germline (reference sequence). The CDR3 sequence is CASSLSTGWQETQYF. The CDR3 coding sequence is TGTGCCAGCAGCTTAAGTACAGGGTGGCAAGAGACCCAGTACTTC.

The chain has TRBV6-1 and TRBJ1-5; D uncertain. The germline V gene encodes CDR1 MNHNS and CDR2 SASEGT. V was trimmed by 3 bases and J by 3 bases, leaving 6 bases between them. The CDR3 consists of 13 residues. CDR3 region: CASSEGTNQPQHF. DNA of the CDR3: TGTGCCAGCAGTGAGGGCACCAATCAGCCCCAGCATTTT.

CDR3 DNA: TGTGCCAGCAGCCCACAGGGATCCGGCGGGAGAGTAGATGAGCAGTTCTTC. Protein product: CASSPQGSGGRVDEQFF. The rearrangement joins TRBV7-3 to TRBJ2-1; maybe TRBD2 (7 bases). The CDR3 has 17 amino acids. Germline assignment: CDR1 SGHTA and CDR2 FQGTGA. V was clipped by 5 bases and J by 8 bases, with 25 bases between them.